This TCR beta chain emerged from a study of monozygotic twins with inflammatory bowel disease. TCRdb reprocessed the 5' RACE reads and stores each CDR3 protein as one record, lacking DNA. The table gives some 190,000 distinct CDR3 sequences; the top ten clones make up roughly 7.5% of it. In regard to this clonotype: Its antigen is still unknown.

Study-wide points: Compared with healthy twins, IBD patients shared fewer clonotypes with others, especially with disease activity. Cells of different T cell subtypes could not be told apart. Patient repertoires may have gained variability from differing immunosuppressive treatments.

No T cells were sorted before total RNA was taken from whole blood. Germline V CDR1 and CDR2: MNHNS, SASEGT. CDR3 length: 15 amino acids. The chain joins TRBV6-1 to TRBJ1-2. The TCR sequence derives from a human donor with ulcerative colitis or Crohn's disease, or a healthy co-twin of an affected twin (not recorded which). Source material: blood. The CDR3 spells CASSEAGQVNYGYTF.